The 9 T cell receptor beta chains below were found in one sample sequenced in a study of shared clonotypes between healthy human individuals. The data were produced by immunoSEQ multiplex PCR, yet TCRdb's version contains in-frame clones alone and is incomplete. This repertoire shows more than 2,000,000 clones, about 92% found once; its top ten account for 0.35% to 0.5%. Sequenced input: naive CD4+ T cells from PBMCs. Sample subset: CD45RA+ positively selected. The receptors derive from a young man in good health. Some clones in this sample may be carry-over from other donors' samples.

CDR3 coding DNA: TGTGCCAGCAGTAACCAGGAATACAATGAGCAGTTCTTC. Residues: CASSNQEYNEQFF. The chain uses TRBV2 and TRBJ2-1; no definite D call. The CDR3 is 13 residues long. V was pared by 5 bases and J by 4 bases, with 9 bases between. Germline-derived CDR1 and CDR2 are SNHLY and FYNNEI.

This clone was counted a single time. V usage is TRBV4-3 and J usage is TRBJ2-1; D is ambiguous. The CDR3 has 16 residues. CDR1 and CDR2 from the germline V gene are LGHNA and YSLEER. The germline V and J ends were trimmed by 0 bases and 0 bases, with 9 bases remaining between them. CDR3 nucleotides: TGCGCCAGCAGCCAAGAAGGGCCGCTCTCCTACAATGAGCAGTTCTTC. It encodes CASSQEGPLSYNEQFF.

CDR3 DNA sequence: TGTGCCAGCAGCGTAATGTTGGAGGGGTATGACTATGGCTACACCTTC. Its translation is CASSVMLEGYDYGYTF. The chain couples TRBV9 to TRBJ1-2, with D perhaps matching TRBD1 (5 bases). The V end lost 1 base, the J end lost 3 bases, and 16 bases lay between the germline ends. The length of the CDR3 is 16 residues. Looked up from germline, CDR1 is SGDLS and CDR2 is YYNGEE. Full variable domain (missing parts from reference TRBV9 and TRBJ1-2): DSGVTQTPKHLITATGQRVTLRCSPRSGDLSVYWYQQSLDQGLQFLIQYYNGEERAKGNILERFSAQQFPDLHSELNLSSLELGDSALYFCASSVMLEGYDYGYTFGSGTRLTVV.

The chain couples TRBV29-1 to TRBJ2-5; D uncertain. V was pared by 4 bases and J by 5 bases, with 14 bases between. The germline V gene has CDR1 SQVTM and CDR2 ANQGSEA. The CDR3 runs 13 residues. CDR3 bases: TGCAGCGTTGCACAAAGCCTCGGGGAGACCCAGTACTTC. It translates to CSVAQSLGETQYF.

This chain links TRBV7-2 with TRBJ1-4; no clear D gene. CDR1 and CDR2 from the germline V gene are SGHTA and FQGNSA. V lost 0 bases and J lost 9, with 11 bases in between. The CDR3 is 14 residues long. CDR3 in DNA: TGTGCCAGCAGCTTAGCTTCGGGAAATAAAAAACTGTTTTTT. It is translated as CASSLASGNKKLFF.

This clone came up once. The CDR3 loop reads CASSETYNEQFF. The CDR3 DNA is TGCGCCAGCAGCGAAACTTACAATGAGCAGTTCTTC. The chain joins TRBV10-2 to TRBJ2-1; D not resolved. This CDR3 has 12 residues. Germline V gene data show CDR1 as WSHSY and CDR2 as SAAADI. Between the trimmed V and J ends, which lost 6 bases and 4 bases, there was a span of 7 bases.

J is TRBJ1-5 and V is TRBV19; D gene ambiguous. This CDR3 comprises 14 residues. V was cut by 5 bases and J by 6 bases, with 14 bases left in between. CDR1 LNHDA and CDR2 SQIVND come from the germline V gene (reference sequence). CDR3 amino acids: CASSSGIRSQPQHF. The CDR3, as DNA: TGTGCCAGTAGTTCCGGGATTCGTAGTCAGCCCCAGCATTTT. Supplemented by reference TRBV19 and TRBJ1-5, the full variable domain reads DGGITQSPKYLFRKEGQNVTLSCEQNLNHDAMYWYRQDPGQGLRLIYYSQIVNDFQKGDIAEGYSVSREKKESFPLTVTSAQKNPTAFYLCASSSGIRSQPQHFGDGTRLSIL.

This clone was seen just once. This sequence joins TRBV5-1 and TRBJ2-7, with a tentative D call TRBD1 (5 bases). CDR3 length: 16 amino acids. Germline-derived CDR1 and CDR2 are SGHRS and YFSETQ. The ends were cut back, 2 bases at V and 5 bases at J, with 20 bases in the middle. CDR3 protein: CASSFVGRTQKDEQYF. Written as DNA, the CDR3 is TGCGCCAGCAGCTTCGTCGGTCGGACACAGAAGGACGAGCAGTACTTC.

This chain connects TRBV14 to TRBJ1-1, with a weak D call TRBD1 (5 bases). V was trimmed by 3 bases and J by 2 bases, leaving 22 bases between them. Germline V gene sequence: CDR1 SGHDN, CDR2 FVKESK. CDR3 length equals 18 residues. CDR3 sequence reads: CASSQARGARIFNTEAFF. CDR3 DNA sequence: TGTGCCAGCAGCCAGGCTCGTGGGGCCAGAATCTTTAACACTGAAGCTTTCTTT.